A selection of T cell receptor beta chains follows, all from one sample in a study of shared clonotypes between healthy human individuals. Data came from immunoSEQ multiplex PCR; TCRdb stores just in-frame clones and leaves some out. The repertoire includes millions of clones, approximately 94% of them detected once, and more than 0.95% sits in the top ten. Sequenced: naive CD8+ T cells sorted from blood. The source of these receptors is a man aged 18 to 29 in good health. Both conserved end residues are part of each CDR3. The order of the fields is V gene, J gene, CDR3 protein.

V: TRBV30; J: TRBJ1-5; CDR3: CAWSGTGAQPQHF
V: TRBV7-2; J: TRBJ2-7; CDR3: CASSPGIHYEQYF
V: TRBV5-4; J: TRBJ2-5; CDR3: CASSFGLQETQYF
V: TRBV2; J: TRBJ1-1; CDR3: CASSGGNTEAFF
V: TRBV19; J: TRBJ2-2; CDR3: CASTDGGGRSTGELFF
V: TRBV19; J: TRBJ2-7; CDR3: CASSIQGSMYEQYF
V: TRBV15; J: TRBJ1-2; CDR3: CATSRVFGGYGYTF
V: TRBV5-4; J: TRBJ1-1; CDR3: CASSLAEGGTEAFF
V: TRBV27; J: TRBJ2-7; CDR3: CASSYRSSYEQYF
V: TRBV6-5; J: TRBJ1-1; CDR3: CASSYAGLTEAFF
V: TRBV7-9; J: TRBJ1-5; CDR3: CASSGTGGMRGNQPQHF
V: TRBV4-3; J: TRBJ2-7; CDR3: CASSQELLAEPGASSYEQYF
V: TRBV4-1; J: TRBJ1-5; CDR3: CASSPGQGWSNQPQHF
V: TRBV28; J: TRBJ2-1; CDR3: CASSLTSMDRGFNEQFF
V: TRBV4-1; J: TRBJ2-1; CDR3: CASSQADGLGGDEQFF
V: TRBV6-5; J: TRBJ2-1; CDR3: CASSHTGEQFF
V: TRBV4-1; J: TRBJ1-4; CDR3: CASSQDSRSEKLFF
V: TRBV14; J: TRBJ2-7; CDR3: CASSLKRGLDYEQYF
V: TRBV6-1; J: TRBJ1-2; CDR3: CASMQYEGYTF
V: TRBV5-1; J: TRBJ2-7; CDR3: CASSSRQGIESYEQYF
V: TRBV6-6; J: TRBJ2-7; CDR3: CASKRQGVSYEQYF
V: TRBV30; J: TRBJ1-2; CDR3: CAWSLKGIGFYGYTF
V: TRBV9; J: TRBJ2-7; CDR3: CASSVGGGTYEQYF
V: TRBV9; J: TRBJ2-7; CDR3: CASSGQGDYEQYF
V: TRBV10-3; J: TRBJ2-1; CDR3: CAISESGVNEQFF
V: TRBV5-4; J: TRBJ2-7; CDR3: CASSFGRGLGIGEQYF
V: TRBV5-8; J: TRBJ1-4; CDR3: CASSLVSGANEKLFF
V: TRBV4-1; J: TRBJ1-1; CDR3: CASSQHLGLNTEAFF
V: TRBV28; J: TRBJ2-3; CDR3: CASRPDTDTQYF
V: TRBV30; J: TRBJ1-1; CDR3: CAWSLGATEAFF
V: TRBV5-4; J: TRBJ1-1; CDR3: CASSFQGVAEAFF
V: TRBV6-6; J: TRBJ1-1; CDR3: CASSYSVQSQNTEAFF
V: TRBV27; J: TRBJ2-7; CDR3: CASSLGTMGEPYEQYF
V: TRBV14; J: TRBJ1-6; CDR3: CASSQDQGYNSPLHF
V: TRBV19; J: TRBJ2-7; CDR3: CATASQGGYEQYF